This record covers a single TCR beta chain. No antigen is known for it. These data belong to a study of shared clonotypes between healthy human individuals. Study-level results: Limitation of the genetic and exposure-history diversity represented came from the few donors. Sequencing depth was expected to influence donor clonotype sharing.

The CDR3 consists of 16 residues. Trimming pared 1 base from V and 0 bases from J, leaving 10 bases between. CDR1 and CDR2 (germline): SEHNR, FQNEAQ (reference sequence). The repertoire was sequenced with immunoSEQ multiplex PCR; TCRdb's copy has only in-frame clones and lacks some. The sample carries a few hundred thousand clones, 79% recorded once. Sequencing input: PBMCs. This rearrangement joins TRBV7-9 to TRBJ1-3; tentatively, D is TRBD1 (5 bases). The sequence derives from a woman in her thirties or forties in good health. Some clones in this sample may be carry-over from other donors' samples. The CDR3 is CASSLGSGASGNTIYF. The CDR3, as DNA: TGTGCCAGCAGCTTAGGATCCGGGGCCTCTGGAAACACCATATATTTT.